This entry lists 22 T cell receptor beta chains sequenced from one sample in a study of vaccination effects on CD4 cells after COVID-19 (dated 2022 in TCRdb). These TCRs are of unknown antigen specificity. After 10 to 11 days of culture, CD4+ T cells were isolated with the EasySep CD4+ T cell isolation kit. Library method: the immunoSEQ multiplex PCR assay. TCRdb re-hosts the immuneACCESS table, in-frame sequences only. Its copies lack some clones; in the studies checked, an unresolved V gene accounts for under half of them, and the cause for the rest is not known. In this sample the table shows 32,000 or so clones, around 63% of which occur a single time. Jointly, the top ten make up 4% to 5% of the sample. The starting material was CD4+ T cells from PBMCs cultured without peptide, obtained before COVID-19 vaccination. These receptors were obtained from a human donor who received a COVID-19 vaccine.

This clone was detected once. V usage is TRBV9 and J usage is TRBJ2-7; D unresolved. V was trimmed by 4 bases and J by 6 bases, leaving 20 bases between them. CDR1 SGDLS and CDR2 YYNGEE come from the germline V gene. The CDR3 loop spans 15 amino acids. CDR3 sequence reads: CASSPRVGTVSEQYF. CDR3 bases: TGTGCCAGCAGCCCACGGGTGGGCACTGTCAGCGAGCAGTACTTC.

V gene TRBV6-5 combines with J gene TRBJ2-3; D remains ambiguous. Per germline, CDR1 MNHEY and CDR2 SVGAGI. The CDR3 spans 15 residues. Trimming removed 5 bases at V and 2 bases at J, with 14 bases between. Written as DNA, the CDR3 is TGTGCCAGCAGTCCCTCGGTCTGGACCACAGATACGCAGTATTTT. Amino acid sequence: CASSPSVWTTDTQYF.

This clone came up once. The CDR3 protein is CASSLRASGRRGNEQFF. The CDR3 nucleotides read TGTGCCAGCAGCTTAAGGGCTAGCGGGAGGAGGGGCAATGAGCAGTTCTTC. The chain employs TRBV7-2 and TRBJ2-1, with 11 nucleotides matching TRBD2. The trim removed 2 bases at V and 6 bases at J, leaving 9 bases unmatched. Looked up from germline, CDR1 is SGHTA and CDR2 is FQGNSA. The CDR3 totals 17 residues.

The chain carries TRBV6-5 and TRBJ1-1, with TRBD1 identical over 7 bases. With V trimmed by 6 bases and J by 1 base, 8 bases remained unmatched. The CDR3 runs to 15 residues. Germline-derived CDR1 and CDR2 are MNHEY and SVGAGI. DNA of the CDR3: TGTGCCAGCAGCCGACTCGGACAGGAGAACACTGAAGCTTTCTTT. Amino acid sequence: CASSRLGQENTEAFF.

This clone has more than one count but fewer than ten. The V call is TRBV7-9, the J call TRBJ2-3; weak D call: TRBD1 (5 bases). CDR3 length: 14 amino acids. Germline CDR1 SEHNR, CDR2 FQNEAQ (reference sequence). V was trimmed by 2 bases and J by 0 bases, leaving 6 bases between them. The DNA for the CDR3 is TGTGCCAGCAGCTTAAGGGGAAGCACAGATACGCAGTATTTT. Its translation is CASSLRGSTDTQYF. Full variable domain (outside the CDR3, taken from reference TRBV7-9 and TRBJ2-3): DTGVSQNPRHKITKRGQNVTFRCDPISEHNRLYWYRQTLGQGPEFLTYFQNEAQLEKSRLLSDRFSAERPKGSFSTLEIQRTEQGDSAMYLCASSLRGSTDTQYFGPGTRLTVL.

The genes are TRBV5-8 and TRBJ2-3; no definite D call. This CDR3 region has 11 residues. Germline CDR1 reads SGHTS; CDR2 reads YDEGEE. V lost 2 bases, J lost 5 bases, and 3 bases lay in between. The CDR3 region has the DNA TGTGCCAGCAGCTTAGGAGATACGCAGTATTTT. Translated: CASSLGDTQYF. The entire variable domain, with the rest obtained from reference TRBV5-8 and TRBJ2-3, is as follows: EAGVTQSPTHLIKTRGQQATLRCSPISGHTSVYWYQQALGLGLQFLLWYDEGEERNRGNFPPRFSGRQFPNYSSELNVNALELEDSALYLCASSLGDTQYFGPGTRLTVL.

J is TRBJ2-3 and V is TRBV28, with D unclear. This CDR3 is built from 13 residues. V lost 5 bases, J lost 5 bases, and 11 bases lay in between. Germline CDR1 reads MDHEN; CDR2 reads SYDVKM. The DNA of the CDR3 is TGTGCCAGCAGTGCCGGAGCTTTAGATACGCAGTATTTT. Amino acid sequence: CASSAGALDTQYF.

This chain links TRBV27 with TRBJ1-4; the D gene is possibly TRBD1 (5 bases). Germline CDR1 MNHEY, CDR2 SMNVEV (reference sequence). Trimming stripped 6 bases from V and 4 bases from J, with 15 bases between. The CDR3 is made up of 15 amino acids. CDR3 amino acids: CASSPGGVYNEKLFF. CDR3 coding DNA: TGTGCCAGCAGCCCGGGGGGGGTGTATAATGAAAAACTGTTTTTT.

The CDR3 sequence is CASSLQDPRNTGELFF. In DNA form, the CDR3 reads TGTGCCAGCTCACTACAGGACCCCCGGAACACCGGGGAGCTGTTTTTT. The chain has TRBV18 and TRBJ2-2, with D tentatively TRBD1 (5 bases). The CDR3 consists of 16 residues. Per the germline V gene, CDR1 is KGHSH and CDR2 is LQKENI. Trimming took off 4 bases at V and 1 base at J, with 13 bases between the two ends.

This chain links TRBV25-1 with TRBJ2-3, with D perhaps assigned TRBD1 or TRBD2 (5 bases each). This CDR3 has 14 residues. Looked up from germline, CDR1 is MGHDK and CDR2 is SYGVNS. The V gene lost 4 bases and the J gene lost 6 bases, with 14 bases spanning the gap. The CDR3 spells CASSGSGGDDTQYF. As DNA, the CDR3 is TGTGCCAGCAGTGGAAGTGGGGGAGATGATACGCAGTATTTT.

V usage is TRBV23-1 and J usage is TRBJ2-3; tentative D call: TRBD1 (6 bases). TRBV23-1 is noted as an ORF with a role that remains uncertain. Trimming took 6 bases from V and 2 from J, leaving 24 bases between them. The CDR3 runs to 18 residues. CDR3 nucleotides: TGCGCCAGCAGCCTAAGCACATGGGACACTTGGTCCACAGATACGCAGTATTTT. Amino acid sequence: CASSLSTWDTWSTDTQYF.

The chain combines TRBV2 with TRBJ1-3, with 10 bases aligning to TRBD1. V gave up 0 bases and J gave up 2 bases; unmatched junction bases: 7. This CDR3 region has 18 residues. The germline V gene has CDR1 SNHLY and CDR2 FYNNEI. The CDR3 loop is CASSEALVGQGTGNTIYF. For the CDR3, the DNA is TGTGCCAGCAGTGAAGCGCTTGTGGGACAGGGGACTGGAAACACCATATATTTT.

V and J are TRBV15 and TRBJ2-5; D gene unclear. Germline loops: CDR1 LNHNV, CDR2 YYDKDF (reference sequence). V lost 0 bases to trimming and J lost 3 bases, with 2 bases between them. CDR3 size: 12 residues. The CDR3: CATSRDEETQYF. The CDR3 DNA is TGTGCCACCAGCAGAGATGAAGAGACCCAGTACTTC.

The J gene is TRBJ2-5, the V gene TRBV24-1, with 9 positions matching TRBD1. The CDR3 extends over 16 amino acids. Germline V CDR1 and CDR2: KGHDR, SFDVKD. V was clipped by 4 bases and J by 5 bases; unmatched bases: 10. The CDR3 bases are TGTGCCACCAGTGAGTCCCCGGGACAGGGATATGAGACCCAGTACTTC. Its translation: CATSESPGQGYETQYF.

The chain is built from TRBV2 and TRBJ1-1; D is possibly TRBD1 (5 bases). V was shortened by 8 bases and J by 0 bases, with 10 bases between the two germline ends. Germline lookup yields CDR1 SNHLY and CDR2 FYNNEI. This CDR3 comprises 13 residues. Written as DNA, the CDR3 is TGTGCCAGCTCAGGGCCCCTGAACACTGAAGCTTTCTTT. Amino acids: CASSGPLNTEAFF.

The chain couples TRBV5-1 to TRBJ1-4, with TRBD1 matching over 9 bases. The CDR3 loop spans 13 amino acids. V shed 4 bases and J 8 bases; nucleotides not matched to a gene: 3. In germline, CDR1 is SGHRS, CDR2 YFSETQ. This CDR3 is CASSIGQGEKLFF. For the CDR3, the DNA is TGCGCCAGCAGCATCGGACAGGGGGAAAAACTGTTTTTT.

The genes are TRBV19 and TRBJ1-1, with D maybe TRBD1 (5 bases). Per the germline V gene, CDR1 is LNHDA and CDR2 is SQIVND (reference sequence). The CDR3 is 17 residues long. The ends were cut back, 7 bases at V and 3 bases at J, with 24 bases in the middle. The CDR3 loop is CASTPSLSTDIYTEAFF. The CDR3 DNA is TGTGCCAGTACCCCATCCTTGTCCACGGACATATACACTGAAGCTTTCTTT.

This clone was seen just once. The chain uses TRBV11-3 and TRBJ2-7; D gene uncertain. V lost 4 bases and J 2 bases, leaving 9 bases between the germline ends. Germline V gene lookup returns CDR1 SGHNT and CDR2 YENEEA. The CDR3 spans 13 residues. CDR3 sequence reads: CASSSGGTYEQYF. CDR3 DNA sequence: TGTGCCAGCAGCTCCGGCGGCACCTACGAGCAGTACTTC.

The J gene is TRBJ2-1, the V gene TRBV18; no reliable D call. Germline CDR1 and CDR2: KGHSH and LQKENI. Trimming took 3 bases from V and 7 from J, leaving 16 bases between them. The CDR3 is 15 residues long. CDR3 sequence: CASSPPQRRGNEQFF. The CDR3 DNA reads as TGTGCCAGCTCACCGCCGCAGCGCCGTGGGAATGAGCAGTTCTTC.

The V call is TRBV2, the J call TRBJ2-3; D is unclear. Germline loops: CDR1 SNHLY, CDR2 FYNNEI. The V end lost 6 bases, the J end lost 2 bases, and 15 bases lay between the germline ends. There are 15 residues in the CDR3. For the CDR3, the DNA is TGTGCCAGCAGGCAGAACCCCGGACCCACAGATACGCAGTATTTT. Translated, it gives CASRQNPGPTDTQYF.

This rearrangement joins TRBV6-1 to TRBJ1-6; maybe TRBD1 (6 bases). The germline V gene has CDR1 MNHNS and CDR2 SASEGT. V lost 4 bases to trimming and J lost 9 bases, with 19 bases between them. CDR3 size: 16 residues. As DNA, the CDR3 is TGTGCCAGCAGTGTAGAGGGGACACAAGGAATTTCACCCCTCCACTTT. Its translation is CASSVEGTQGISPLHF.

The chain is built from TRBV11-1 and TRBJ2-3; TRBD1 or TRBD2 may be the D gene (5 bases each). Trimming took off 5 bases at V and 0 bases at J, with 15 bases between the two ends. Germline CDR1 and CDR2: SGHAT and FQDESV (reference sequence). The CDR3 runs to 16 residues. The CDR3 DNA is TGTGCCAGCAGCACATCCGGGACGTACAGCACAGATACGCAGTATTTT. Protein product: CASSTSGTYSTDTQYF.